The entry below describes one T cell receptor (beta chain). Its antigen is undetermined. The CDR3 contains 23 residues. The V and J ends lost 1 base and 4 bases respectively, with 33 bases between them. Per the germline V gene, CDR1 is SGHRS and CDR2 is YFSETQ. The data belong to a study of CD8 T cells in ankylosing spondylitis. The study's findings and limits: Enrichment of disease-linked clones was reportedly significant in matched ankylosing spondylitis synovial fluid. Prior work had noted some motif variants in reactive arthritis blood and synovial fluid.

TCRdb re-called the 5' RACE reads through MiXCR, storing one row per CDR3 protein. Of approximately 190,000 distinct CDR3 sequences listed, 10% to 15% are singletons. This rearrangement joins TRBV5-1 to TRBJ2-6, with D tentatively TRBD2 (6 bases). The sample was blood, either unsorted or a sorted T cell fraction (not recorded which). This TCR was recovered from a female donor with ankylosing spondylitis or in good health (not recorded which). CDR3 loop: CASSLFRLNRAYSGRGGANVLTF. The CDR3 DNA follows: TGCGCCAGCAGCTTGTTCAGACTAAACCGGGCCTACTCCGGCCGGGGGGGGGCCAACGTCCTGACTTTC. The variable domain in full, with the rest retrieved from reference TRBV5-1 and TRBJ2-6, is KAGVTQTPRYLIKTRGQQVTLSCSPISGHRSVSWYQQTPGQGLQFLFEYFSETQRNKGNFPGRFSGRQFSNSRSEMNVSTLELGDSALYLCASSLFRLNRAYSGRGGANVLTFGAGSRLTVL.